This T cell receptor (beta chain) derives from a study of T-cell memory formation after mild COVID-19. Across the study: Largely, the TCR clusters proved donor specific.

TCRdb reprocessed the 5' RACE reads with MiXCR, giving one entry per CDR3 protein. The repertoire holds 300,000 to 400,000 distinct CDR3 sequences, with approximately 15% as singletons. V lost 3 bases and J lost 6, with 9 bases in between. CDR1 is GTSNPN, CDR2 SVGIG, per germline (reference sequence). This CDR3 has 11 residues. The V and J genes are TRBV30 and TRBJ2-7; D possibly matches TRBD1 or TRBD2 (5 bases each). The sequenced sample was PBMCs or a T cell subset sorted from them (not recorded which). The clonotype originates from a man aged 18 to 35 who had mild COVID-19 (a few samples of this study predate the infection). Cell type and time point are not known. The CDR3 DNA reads TGTGCCTGGAGCCTCGGGGCCGAGCAGTACTTC. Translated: CAWSLGAEQYF.